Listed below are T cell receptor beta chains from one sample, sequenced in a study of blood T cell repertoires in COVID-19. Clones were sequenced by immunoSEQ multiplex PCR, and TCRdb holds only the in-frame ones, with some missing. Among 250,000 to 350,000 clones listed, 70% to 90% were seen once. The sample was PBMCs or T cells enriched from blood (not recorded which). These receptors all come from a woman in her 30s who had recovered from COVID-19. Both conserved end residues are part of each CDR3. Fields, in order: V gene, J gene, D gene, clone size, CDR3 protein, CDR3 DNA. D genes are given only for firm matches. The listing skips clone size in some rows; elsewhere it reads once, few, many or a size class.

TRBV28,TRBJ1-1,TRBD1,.,CASSFQGAGEAFF,TGTGCCAGCAGTTTCCAGGGGGCTGGTGAAGCTTTCTTT
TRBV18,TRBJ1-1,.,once,CASSPELDRYTEAFF,TGTGCCAGCTCACCCGAGCTCGACAGGTACACTGAAGCTTTCTTT
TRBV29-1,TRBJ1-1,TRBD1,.,CSVSLDRRDTEAFF,TGCAGCGTTTCTCTGGACAGGAGAGACACTGAAGCTTTCTTT
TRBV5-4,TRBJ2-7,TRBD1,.,CASSLIGTGDEQYF,TGTGCCAGCAGCTTGATCGGGACAGGGGACGAGCAGTACTTC
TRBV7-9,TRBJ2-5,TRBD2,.,CASSRVLAGGLQETQYF,TGTGCCAGCAGCCGTGTATTAGCGGGGGGCCTCCAAGAGACCCAGTACTTC
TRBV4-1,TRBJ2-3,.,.,CASSQVPPGDTQYF,TGCGCCAGCAGCCAAGTTCCCCCCGGTGATACGCAGTATTTT
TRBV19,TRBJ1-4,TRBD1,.,CASSTRTGDNEKLFF,TGTGCCAGTAGTACCCGGACAGGGGATAATGAAAAACTGTTTTTT
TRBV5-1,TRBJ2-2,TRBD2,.,CASSLIAGGPAGELFF,TGCGCCAGCAGCTTGATAGCGGGAGGGCCAGCCGGGGAGCTGTTTTTT
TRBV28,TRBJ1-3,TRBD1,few,CASSFDRVGDTIYF,TGTGCCAGCAGTTTTGACAGGGTGGGAGACACCATATATTTT
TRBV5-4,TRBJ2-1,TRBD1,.,CASSPQGFNEQFF,TGTGCCAGCAGCCCACAGGGGTTTAATGAGCAGTTCTTC
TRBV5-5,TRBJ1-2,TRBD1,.,CASSLEPRGHYGYTF,TGTGCCAGCAGCTTGGAACCCAGGGGGCACTATGGCTACACCTTC
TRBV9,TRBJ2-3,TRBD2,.,CASSASGLGGDTQYF,TGTGCCAGCAGCGCTAGTGGACTAGGTGGGGATACGCAGTATTTT
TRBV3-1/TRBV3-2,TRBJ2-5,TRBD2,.,CASSQARAGGGSQYF,TGTGCCAGCAGCCAAGCGCGAGCGGGAGGGGGTTCCCAGTACTTC